The 17 T cell receptor beta chains reported below all come from one sample, sequenced in a study of vaccination effects on CD4 cells after COVID-19. Using viral peptide pools, the ViraFEST assay grew out antigen-specific CD4+ T cells prior to sequencing. Subsequent to a culture period of around 10 days, CD4+ T cells were isolated. All study participants received two doses of BNT162b2 or mRNA-1273 vaccine. Clones were sequenced by immunoSEQ multiplex PCR, and TCRdb holds only the in-frame ones, with some missing. The profile shows tens of thousands of clones, 60% to 80% of them singletons. The antigens of these receptors remain unknown. The sample was CD4+ T cells from PBMCs cultured with HCoV-OC43 spike peptides, taken after COVID-19 vaccination. Subset of the sample: HCoV-OC43 spike overlapping peptide pool stimulation. These receptors were collected from a human donor who received a COVID-19 vaccine.

This chain links TRBV6-1 with TRBJ2-7; no clear D. Germline-derived CDR1 and CDR2 are MNHNS and SASEGT. The length of the CDR3 is 14 residues. Trimming stripped 5 bases from V and 3 bases from J, with 14 bases between. This chain's CDR3 is CASSYKGTDYEQYV. The DNA of the CDR3 is TGTGCCAGCAGTTATAAGGGAACAGACTACGAGCAGTACGTC.

This clone is a singleton in its sample. The CDR3 nucleotides read TGTGCCAGCAGTTTATGGGAGGGGGCTAGTGGCACAGATACGCAGTATTTT. Protein product: CASSLWEGASGTDTQYF. This sequence joins TRBV28 and TRBJ2-3, with D maybe TRBD1 (7 bases). Trimming removed 0 bases from V and 1 base from J, with 14 bases in between. This CDR3 comprises 17 residues. The germline gives CDR1 MDHEN, CDR2 SYDVKM.

This rearrangement joins TRBV28 to TRBJ2-1; no clear D. The CDR3 totals 15 residues. V was trimmed by 5 bases and J by 6 bases, leaving 17 bases between them. CDR1 and CDR2 (germline): MDHEN, SYDVKM. CDR3 nucleotide sequence: TGTGCCAGCAGTCTACCGAACCTCAGGAGCAATGAGCAGTTCTTC. This gives the protein CASSLPNLRSNEQFF.

The chain combines TRBV11-2 with TRBJ1-2, with a possible D match to TRBD1 (6 bases). The V end lost 3 bases, the J end lost 4 bases, and 18 bases lay between the germline ends. CDR1 and CDR2 (germline): SGHAT, FQNNGV. The CDR3 length is 16 residues. CDR3 in DNA: TGTGCCAGCAGCTTTAGCGGGGGCTACGGGATCTATGGCTACACCTTC. As protein: CASSFSGGYGIYGYTF.

This sequence joins TRBV18 and TRBJ2-1; 13 bases are shared with TRBD2. The CDR3 covers 17 residues. The germline CDR1 and CDR2 sequences are KGHSH and LQKENI. The V segment lost 4 bases and the J segment 8 bases; nucleotides outside the gene matches: 11. The CDR3 is CASSRSPTSGGADEQFF. The DNA of the CDR3 is TGTGCCAGCTCACGGAGCCCCACTAGCGGGGGGGCAGATGAGCAGTTCTTC. Full variable domain (missing parts from reference TRBV18 and TRBJ2-1): NAGVMQNPRHLVRRRGQEARLRCSPMKGHSHVYWYRQLPEEGLKFMVYLQKENIIDESGMPKERFSAEFPKEGPSILRIQQVVRGDSAAYFCASSRSPTSGGADEQFFGPGTRLTVL.

This clone was seen a single time. J is TRBJ2-5 and V is TRBV11-2; the match to TRBD2 covers 10 bases. V lost 3 bases and J lost 5; bases outside the gene matches: 3. This CDR3 contains 14 residues. Looked up from germline, CDR1 is SGHAT and CDR2 is FQNNGV. This CDR3 is CASSFQRGGETQYF. The CDR3 DNA is TGTGCCAGCAGCTTCCAGCGGGGGGGGGAGACCCAGTACTTC.

The chain has TRBV5-1 and TRBJ1-2; weak D call: TRBD1 (6 bases). Trimming took off 4 bases at V and 0 bases at J, with 16 bases between the two ends. Germline CDR1 SGHRS, CDR2 YFSETQ. The CDR3 has 16 amino acids. The CDR3 DNA reads TGCGCCAGCAGCGCAAGAACGACAGGTCCTAACTATGGCTACACCTTC. Its protein product is CASSARTTGPNYGYTF.

The chain links TRBV25-1 to TRBJ2-5; 8 bases fit TRBD2. The CDR3 is 14 amino acids. Looked up from germline, CDR1 is MGHDK and CDR2 is SYGVNS. The V gene end was trimmed by 2 bases and the J gene end by 5 bases; junction bases not matched to a gene: 4. CDR3 sequence: CASSEPGGLETQYF. The CDR3 nucleotides read TGTGCCAGCAGTGAACCGGGAGGGCTCGAGACCCAGTACTTC.

The chain couples TRBV27 to TRBJ2-3, with 11 bases that match TRBD1. The germline V gene encodes CDR1 MNHEY and CDR2 SMNVEV (reference sequence). The CDR3 contains 14 residues. With V trimmed by 7 bases and J by 6 bases, 6 bases remained unmatched. As DNA, the CDR3 is TGTGCCAGCAAAAGGGACAGGGGGTACGATACGCAGTATTTT. Translation: CASKRDRGYDTQYF.

The chain recombines TRBV12-5 with TRBJ2-2; D is perhaps TRBD1 or TRBD2 (5 bases each). This CDR3 comprises 19 residues. Germline V gives CDR1 LGHNT, CDR2 FRNRAP. V was clipped by 0 bases and J by 2 bases, with 19 bases between them. The DNA of the CDR3 is TGTGCTAGTGGTTTGGTACAGGACGGGAAACCCCCAAACACCGGGGAGCTGTTTTTT. It encodes CASGLVQDGKPPNTGELFF.

The V call is TRBV7-3, the J call TRBJ1-1, with D maybe TRBD1 (6 bases). In germline, CDR1 is SGHTA, CDR2 FQGTGA. The CDR3 covers 13 residues. The V end was cut by 8 bases, the J end by 1 base, with 11 bases between. The CDR3 spells CASAYRANTEAFF. CDR3 coding DNA: TGTGCCAGCGCGTACAGGGCGAACACTGAAGCTTTCTTT. The full variable domain, rest sourced from reference TRBV7-3 and TRBJ1-1, is GAGVSQTPSNKVTEKGKYVELRCDPISGHTALYWYRQSLGQGPEFLIYFQGTGAADDSGLPNDRFFAVRPEGSVSTLKIQRTERGDSAVYLCASAYRANTEAFFGQGTRLTVV.

The CDR3 region has the DNA TGCAGCTTCGGGGACGGTAACACCGGGGAGCTGTTTTTT. Translation gives CSFGDGNTGELFF. This sequence joins TRBV29-1 and TRBJ2-2; perhaps D is TRBD1 or TRBD2 (5 bases each). CDR3 length equals 13 residues. Trimming cost V 8 bases and J 2 bases, with 12 bases left between them. Germline-derived CDR1 and CDR2 are SQVTM and ANQGSEA.

This sequence joins TRBV24-1 and TRBJ2-3; 12 positions agree with TRBD2. CDR1 and CDR2 from the germline V gene are KGHDR and SFDVKD. After removal of 3 bases from V and 2 bases from J, the junction contained 5 bases not matched to a gene. This CDR3 has 17 residues. This CDR3 reads CATSDPASGGATDTQYF. The DNA for the CDR3 is TGTGCCACCAGTGATCCCGCTAGCGGGGGGGCCACAGATACGCAGTATTTT.

The chain uses TRBV5-1 and TRBJ2-7; no reliable D call. V gave up 0 bases and J gave up 4 bases, with 11 bases separating them. There are 14 residues in the CDR3. Germline V gene data show CDR1 as SGHRS and CDR2 as YFSETQ. The CDR3 sequence: CASSLDSALYEQYV. As DNA, the CDR3 is TGCGCCAGCAGCTTGGATTCAGCCCTTTACGAGCAGTACGTC.

The chain carries TRBV5-1 and TRBJ2-4; a weak D match, TRBD1 (8 bases). The germline V gene encodes CDR1 SGHRS and CDR2 YFSETQ. There are 13 residues in the CDR3. The V gene lost 5 bases and the J gene lost 6 bases, with 12 bases spanning the gap. CDR3 coding DNA: TGCGCCAGCAGGACAGGGGAGGGAAACATTCAGTACTTC. Translated, it gives CASRTGEGNIQYF.

The chain recombines TRBV29-1 with TRBJ1-2, with unresolved D. Germline V lookup: CDR1 SQVTM, CDR2 ANQGSEA. V dropped 4 bases and J dropped 6 bases, with 12 bases sitting between them. The CDR3 runs 12 residues. The CDR3 nucleotides read TGCAGCGTTGTGCCGGGAGTGAATGGCTACACCTTC. Translating it yields CSVVPGVNGYTF.

The V gene is TRBV28, the J gene TRBJ2-5, with 8 bases that match TRBD1. The CDR3 is 15 residues long. V lost 0 bases, J lost 2 bases, and 2 bases stayed unmatched. Per the germline V gene, CDR1 is MDHEN and CDR2 is SYDVKM. In nucleotides, the CDR3 is TGTGCCAGCAGTTTATGGGGGACAGGACAAGAGACCCAGTACTTC. It codes for CASSLWGTGQETQYF.